Below, one T cell receptor beta chain is given with its context. The record originates from a study of CD8 T cells in Susac syndrome. The RNA, about 0.5 to 1 ug, was put through reverse transcription using random hexamers. Amplification of TCR beta CDR3 spanned 54 Vbeta and 13 Jbeta via immunoSEQ multiplex PCR. TCRdb reanalysed the immunoSEQ multiplex PCR reads using MiXCR and keeps one entry per CDR3 protein. The sample has about 150,000 distinct CDR3 sequences, 93% seen once. Per the germline V gene, CDR1 is KGHDR and CDR2 is SFDVKD. The CDR3 contains 14 residues. Trimming removed 4 bases at V and 4 bases at J, with 12 bases between.

J is TRBJ1-2 and V is TRBV24-1; D remains ambiguous. Sequencing used CD4+ T cells from PBMCs. This clonotype was sampled from a human donor with multiple sclerosis. The CDR3 DNA reads TGTGCCACCAGTGACCTCGACCTAAGCTATGGCTACACCTTC. Translation gives CATSDLDLSYGYTF.